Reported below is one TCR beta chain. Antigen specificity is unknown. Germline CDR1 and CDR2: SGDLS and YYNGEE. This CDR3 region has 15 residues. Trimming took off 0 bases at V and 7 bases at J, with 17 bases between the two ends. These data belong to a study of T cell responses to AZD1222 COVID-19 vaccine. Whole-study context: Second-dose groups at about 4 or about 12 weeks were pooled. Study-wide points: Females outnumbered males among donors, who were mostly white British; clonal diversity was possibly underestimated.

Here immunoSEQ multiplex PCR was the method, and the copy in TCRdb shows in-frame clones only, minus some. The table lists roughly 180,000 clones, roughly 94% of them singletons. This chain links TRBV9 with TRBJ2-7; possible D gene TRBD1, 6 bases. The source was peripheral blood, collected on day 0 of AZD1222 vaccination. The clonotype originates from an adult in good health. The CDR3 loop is CASSVEGPATGEQYF. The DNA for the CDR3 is TGTGCCAGCAGCGTAGAGGGGCCTGCTACAGGGGAGCAGTACTTC.